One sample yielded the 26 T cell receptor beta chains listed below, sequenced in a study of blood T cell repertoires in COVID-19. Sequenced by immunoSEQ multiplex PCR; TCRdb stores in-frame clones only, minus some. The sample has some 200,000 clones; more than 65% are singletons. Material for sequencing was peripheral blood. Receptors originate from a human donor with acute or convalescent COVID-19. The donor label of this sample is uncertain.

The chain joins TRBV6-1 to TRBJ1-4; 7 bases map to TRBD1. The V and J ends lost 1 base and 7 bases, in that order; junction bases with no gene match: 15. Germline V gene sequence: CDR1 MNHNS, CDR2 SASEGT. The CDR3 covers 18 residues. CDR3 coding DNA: TGTGCCAGCAGTGAAGAACTAACTAACAGGGGTTCCCCTGAAAAACTGTTTTTT. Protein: CASSEELTNRGSPEKLFF.

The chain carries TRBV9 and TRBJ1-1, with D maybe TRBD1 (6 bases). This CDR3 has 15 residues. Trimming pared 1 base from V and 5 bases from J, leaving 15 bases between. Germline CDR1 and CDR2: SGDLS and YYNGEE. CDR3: CASSVLGQRGTEAFF. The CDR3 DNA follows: TGTGCCAGCAGCGTATTAGGACAGCGGGGGACTGAAGCTTTCTTT. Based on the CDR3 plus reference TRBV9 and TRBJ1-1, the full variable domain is DSGVTQTPKHLITATGQRVTLRCSPRSGDLSVYWYQQSLDQGLQFLIQYYNGEERAKGNILERFSAQQFPDLHSELNLSSLELGDSALYFCASSVLGQRGTEAFFGQGTRLTVV.

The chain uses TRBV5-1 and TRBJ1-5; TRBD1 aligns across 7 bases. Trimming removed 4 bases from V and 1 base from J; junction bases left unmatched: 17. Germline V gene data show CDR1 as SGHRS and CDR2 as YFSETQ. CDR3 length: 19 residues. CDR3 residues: CASSPPDRKSFKSNQPQHF. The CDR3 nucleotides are TGCGCCAGCAGCCCTCCGGACAGGAAGAGCTTTAAAAGCAATCAGCCCCAGCATTTT.

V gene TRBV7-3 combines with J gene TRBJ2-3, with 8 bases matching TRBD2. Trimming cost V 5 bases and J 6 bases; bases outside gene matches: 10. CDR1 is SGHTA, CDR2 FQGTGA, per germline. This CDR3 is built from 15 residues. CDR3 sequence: CASSTQSGSSDTQYF. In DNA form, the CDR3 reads TGTGCCAGCAGCACGCAAAGCGGGAGCTCGGATACGCAGTATTTT. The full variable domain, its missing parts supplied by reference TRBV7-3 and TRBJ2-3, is GAGVSQTPSNKVTEKGKYVELRCDPISGHTALYWYRQSLGQGPEFLIYFQGTGAADDSGLPNDRFFAVRPEGSVSTLKIQRTERGDSAVYLCASSTQSGSSDTQYFGPGTRLTVL.

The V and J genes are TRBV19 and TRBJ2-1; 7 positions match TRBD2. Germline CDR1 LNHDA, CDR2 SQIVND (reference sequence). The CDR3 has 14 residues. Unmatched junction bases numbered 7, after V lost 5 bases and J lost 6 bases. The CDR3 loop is CASSAVGGSNEQFF. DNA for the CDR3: TGTGCCAGTAGTGCAGTCGGGGGGTCCAATGAGCAGTTCTTC. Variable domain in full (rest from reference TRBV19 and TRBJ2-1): DGGITQSPKYLFRKEGQNVTLSCEQNLNHDAMYWYRQDPGQGLRLIYYSQIVNDFQKGDIAEGYSVSREKKESFPLTVTSAQKNPTAFYLCASSAVGGSNEQFFGPGTRLTVL.

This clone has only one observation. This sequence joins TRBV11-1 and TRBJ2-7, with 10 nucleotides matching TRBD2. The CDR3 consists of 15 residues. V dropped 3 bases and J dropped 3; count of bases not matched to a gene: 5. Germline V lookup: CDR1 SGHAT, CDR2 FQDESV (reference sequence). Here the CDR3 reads CASSFEAGGNYEQYF. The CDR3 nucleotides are TGTGCCAGCAGCTTCGAAGCGGGAGGGAACTACGAGCAGTACTTC.

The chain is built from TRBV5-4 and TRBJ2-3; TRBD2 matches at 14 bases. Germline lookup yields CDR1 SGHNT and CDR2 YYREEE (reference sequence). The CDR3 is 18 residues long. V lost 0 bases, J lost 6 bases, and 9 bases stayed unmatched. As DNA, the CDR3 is TGTGCCAGCAGCTTGGGACTAGCGGGGGGGGTCCCCACGGATACGCAGTATTTT. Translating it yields CASSLGLAGGVPTDTQYF.

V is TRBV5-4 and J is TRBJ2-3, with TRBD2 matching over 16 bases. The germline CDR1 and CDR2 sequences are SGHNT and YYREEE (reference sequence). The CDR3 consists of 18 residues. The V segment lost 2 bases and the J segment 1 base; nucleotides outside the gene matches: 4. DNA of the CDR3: TGTGCCAGCAGCTTACGGGGACTAGCGGGGGGGCGCACAGATACGCAGTATTTT. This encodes CASSLRGLAGGRTDTQYF.

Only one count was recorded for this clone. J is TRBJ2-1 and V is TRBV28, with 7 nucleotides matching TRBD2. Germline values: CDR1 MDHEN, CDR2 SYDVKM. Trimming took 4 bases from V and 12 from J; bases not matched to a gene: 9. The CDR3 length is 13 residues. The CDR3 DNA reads TGTGCCAGCAGTTGGAGACTAGCCCTCAGGCAGTTCTTC. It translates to CASSWRLALRQFF. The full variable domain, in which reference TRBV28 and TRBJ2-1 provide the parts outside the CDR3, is DVKVTQSSRYLVKRTGEKVFLECVQDMDHENMFWYRQDPGLGLRLIYFSYDVKMKEKGDIPEGYSVSREKKERFSLILESASTNQTSMYLCASSWRLALRQFFGPGTRLTVL.

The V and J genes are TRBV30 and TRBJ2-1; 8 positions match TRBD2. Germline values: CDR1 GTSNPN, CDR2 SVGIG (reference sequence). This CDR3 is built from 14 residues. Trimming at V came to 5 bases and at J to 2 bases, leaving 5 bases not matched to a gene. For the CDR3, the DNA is TGTGCCTGGGGTTTAGCGGGGCCCTACAATGAGCAGTTCTTC. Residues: CAWGLAGPYNEQFF.

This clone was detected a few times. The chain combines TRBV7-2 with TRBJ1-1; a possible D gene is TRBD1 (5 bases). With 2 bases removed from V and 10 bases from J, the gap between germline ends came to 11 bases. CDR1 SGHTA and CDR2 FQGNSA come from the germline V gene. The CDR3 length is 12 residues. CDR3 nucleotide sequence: TGTGCCAGCAGCTTATACCAGGGAATAGCTTTCTTT. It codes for CASSLYQGIAFF.

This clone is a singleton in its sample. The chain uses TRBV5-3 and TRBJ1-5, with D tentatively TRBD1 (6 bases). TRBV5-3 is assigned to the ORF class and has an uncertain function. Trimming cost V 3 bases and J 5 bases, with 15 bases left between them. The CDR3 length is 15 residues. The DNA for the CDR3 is TGTGCCAGAAGCTGGGTCTGGGACACCGATCAGCCCCAGCATTTT. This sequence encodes CARSWVWDTDQPQHF.

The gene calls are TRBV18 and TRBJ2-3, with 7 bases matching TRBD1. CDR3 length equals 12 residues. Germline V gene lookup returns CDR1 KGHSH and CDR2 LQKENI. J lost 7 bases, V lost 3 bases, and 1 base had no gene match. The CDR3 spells CASSPGQNTQYF. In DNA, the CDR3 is TGTGCCAGCTCACCGGGACAGAATACGCAGTATTTT.

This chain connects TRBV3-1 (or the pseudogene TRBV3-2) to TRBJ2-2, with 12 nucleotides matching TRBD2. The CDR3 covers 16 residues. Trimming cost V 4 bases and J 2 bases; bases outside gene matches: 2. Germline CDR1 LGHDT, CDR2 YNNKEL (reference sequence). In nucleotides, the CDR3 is TGTGCCAGCAGCCCTAGCGGGGGGGTTAACACCGGGGAGCTGTTTTTT. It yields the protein CASSPSGGVNTGELFF.

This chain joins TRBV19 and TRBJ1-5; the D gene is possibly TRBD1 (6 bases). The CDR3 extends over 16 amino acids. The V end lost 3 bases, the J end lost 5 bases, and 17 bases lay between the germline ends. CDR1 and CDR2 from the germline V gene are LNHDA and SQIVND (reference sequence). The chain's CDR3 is CASSINSGGAYQPQHF. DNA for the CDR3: TGTGCCAGTAGTATCAATTCGGGGGGCGCGTATCAGCCCCAGCATTTT.

The CDR3 loop reads CASSYSSWNTEAFF. The CDR3 DNA reads as TGTGCCAGCAGTTACTCTTCGTGGAACACTGAAGCTTTCTTT. This chain connects TRBV6-5 to TRBJ1-1; D not certain. Germline CDR1 reads MNHEY; CDR2 reads SVGAGI. The CDR3 has 14 residues. The germline V and J ends were trimmed by 0 bases and 1 base, with 6 bases remaining between them.

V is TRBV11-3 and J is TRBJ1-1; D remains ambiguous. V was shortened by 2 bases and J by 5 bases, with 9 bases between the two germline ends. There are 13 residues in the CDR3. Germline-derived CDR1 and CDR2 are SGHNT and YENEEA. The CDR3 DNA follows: TGTGCCAGCAGCTTATACCAAGAGACTGAAGCTTTCTTT. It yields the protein CASSLYQETEAFF.

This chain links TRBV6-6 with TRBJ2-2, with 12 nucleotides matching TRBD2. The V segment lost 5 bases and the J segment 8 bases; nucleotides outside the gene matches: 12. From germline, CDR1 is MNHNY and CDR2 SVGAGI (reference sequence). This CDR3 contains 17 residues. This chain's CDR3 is CASSRTRTSGILGELFF. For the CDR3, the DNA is TGTGCCAGCAGTCGGACTAGGACTAGCGGGATTTTAGGGGAGCTGTTTTTT.

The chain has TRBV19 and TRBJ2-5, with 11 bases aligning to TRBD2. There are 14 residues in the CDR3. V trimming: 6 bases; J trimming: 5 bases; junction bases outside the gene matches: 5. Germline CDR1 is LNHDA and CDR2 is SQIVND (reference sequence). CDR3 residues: CASSRTSGRETQYF. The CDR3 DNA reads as TGTGCCAGTAGCCGGACTAGCGGGCGGGAGACCCAGTACTTC.

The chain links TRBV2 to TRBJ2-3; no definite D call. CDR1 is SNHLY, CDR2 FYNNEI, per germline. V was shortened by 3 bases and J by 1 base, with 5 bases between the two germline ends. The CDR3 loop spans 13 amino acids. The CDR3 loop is CASSDSGTDTQYF. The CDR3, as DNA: TGTGCCAGCAGTGATTCCGGCACAGATACGCAGTATTTT.

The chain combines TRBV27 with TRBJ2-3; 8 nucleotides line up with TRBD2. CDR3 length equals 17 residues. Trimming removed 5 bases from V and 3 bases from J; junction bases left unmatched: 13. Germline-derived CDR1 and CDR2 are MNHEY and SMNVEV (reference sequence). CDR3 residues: CASSRASGFLTTDTQYF. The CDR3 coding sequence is TGTGCCAGCAGTAGGGCTAGCGGGTTCCTTACTACAGATACGCAGTATTTT.

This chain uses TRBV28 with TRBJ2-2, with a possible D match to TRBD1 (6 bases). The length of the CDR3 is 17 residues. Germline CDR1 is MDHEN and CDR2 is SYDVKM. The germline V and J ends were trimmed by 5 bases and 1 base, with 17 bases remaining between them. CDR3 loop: CASSPRGWKKNTGELFF. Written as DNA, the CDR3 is TGTGCCAGCAGTCCCAGGGGATGGAAAAAGAACACCGGGGAGCTGTTTTTT.

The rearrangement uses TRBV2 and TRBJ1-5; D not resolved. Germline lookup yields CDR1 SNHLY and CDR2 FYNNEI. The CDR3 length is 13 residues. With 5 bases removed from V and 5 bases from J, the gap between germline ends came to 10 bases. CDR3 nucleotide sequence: TGTGCCAGCAGTACAATTGGAGATCAGCCCCAGCATTTT. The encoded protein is CASSTIGDQPQHF.

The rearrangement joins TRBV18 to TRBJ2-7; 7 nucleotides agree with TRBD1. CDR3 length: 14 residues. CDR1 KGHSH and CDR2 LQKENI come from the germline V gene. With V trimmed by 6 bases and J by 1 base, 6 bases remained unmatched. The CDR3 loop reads CASSFSGGSYEQYF. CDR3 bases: TGTGCCAGCTCCTTTTCAGGGGGATCCTACGAGCAGTACTTC.

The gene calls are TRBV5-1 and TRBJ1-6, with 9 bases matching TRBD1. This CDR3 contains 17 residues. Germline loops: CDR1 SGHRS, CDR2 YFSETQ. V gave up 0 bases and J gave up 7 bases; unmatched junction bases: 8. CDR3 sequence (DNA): TGCGCCAGCAGCTTGGTGACAGGGGGTAGTTTGAATTCACCCCTCCACTTT. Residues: CASSLVTGGSLNSPLHF.

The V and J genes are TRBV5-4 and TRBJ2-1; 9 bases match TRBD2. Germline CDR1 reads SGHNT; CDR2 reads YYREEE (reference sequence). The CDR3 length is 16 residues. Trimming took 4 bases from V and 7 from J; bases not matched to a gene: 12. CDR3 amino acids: CASSVPAAGGPNEQFF. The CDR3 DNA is TGTGCCAGCAGCGTCCCAGCTGCGGGAGGGCCAAATGAGCAGTTCTTC.